The TCR beta chain described here comes from a study of blood T cell repertoires in COVID-19. Study context: Italy, Spain and the United States were the sources of the convalescent and acute COVID-19 samples. The analysed material was cDNA or gDNA that came from T cells, B-cell-depleted T cells, or PBMCs.

This clone appeared once. In the authors' methods: Nucleated cell counts were estimated from reference gene primer amplification. Using immunoSEQ multiplex PCR, the repertoire was profiled, and TCRdb retains in-frame clones only, with some absent. D and trimming come from the DNA, and the V and J calls and clone size come from that table. The sample contains over 80,000 clones, about 87% of which appear only once. Sequencing was performed on peripheral blood. The clonotype originates from a human donor in a cohort sampled during active COVID-19.

CDR3 residues: CASSLGTWVDTGELFF. The CDR3 DNA reads as TGTGCCAGCAGCTTAGGGACATGGGTAGACACCGGGGAGCTGTTTTTT. The gene calls are TRBV5-6 and TRBJ2-2; tentative D call: TRBD1 (6 bases). CDR1 is SGHDT, CDR2 YYEEEE, per germline. This CDR3 region has 16 residues. Trimming removed 2 bases at V and 3 bases at J, with 14 bases between. Full variable domain (remainder filled in from reference TRBV5-6 and TRBJ2-2): DAGVTQSPTHLIKTRGQQVTLRCSPKSGHDTVSWYQQALGQGPQFIFQYYEEEERQRGNFPDRFSGHQFPNYSSELNVNALLLGDSALYLCASSLGTWVDTGELFFGEGSRLTVL.